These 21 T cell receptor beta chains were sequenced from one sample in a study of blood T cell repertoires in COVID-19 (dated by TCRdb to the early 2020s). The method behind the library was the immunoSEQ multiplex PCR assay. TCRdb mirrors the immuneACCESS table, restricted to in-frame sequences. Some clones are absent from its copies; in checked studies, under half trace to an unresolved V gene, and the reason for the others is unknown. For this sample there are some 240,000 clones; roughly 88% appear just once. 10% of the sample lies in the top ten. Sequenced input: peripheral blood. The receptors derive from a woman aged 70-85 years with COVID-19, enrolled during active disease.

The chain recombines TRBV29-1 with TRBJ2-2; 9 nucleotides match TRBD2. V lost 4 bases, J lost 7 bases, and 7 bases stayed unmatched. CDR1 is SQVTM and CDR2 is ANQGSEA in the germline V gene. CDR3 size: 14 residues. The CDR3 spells CSVVGGRADGELFF. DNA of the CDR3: TGCAGCGTTGTTGGCGGGAGGGCCGACGGGGAGCTGTTTTTT.

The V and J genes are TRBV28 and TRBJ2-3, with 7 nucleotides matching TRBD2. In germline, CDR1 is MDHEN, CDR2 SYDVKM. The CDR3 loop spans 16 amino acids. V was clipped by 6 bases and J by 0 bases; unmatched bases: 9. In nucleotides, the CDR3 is TGTGCCAGCAGGCACCCGTCTAGCGGAAGCACAGATACGCAGTATTTT. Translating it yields CASRHPSSGSTDTQYF.

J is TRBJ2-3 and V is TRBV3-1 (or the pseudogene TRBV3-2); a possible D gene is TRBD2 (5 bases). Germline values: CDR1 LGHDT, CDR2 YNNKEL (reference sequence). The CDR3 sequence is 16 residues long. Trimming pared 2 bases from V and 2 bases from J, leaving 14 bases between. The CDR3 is CASSQRGSVFTDTQYF. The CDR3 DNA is TGTGCCAGCAGCCAAAGAGGGTCGGTCTTCACAGATACGCAGTATTTT.

The CDR3 sequence: CASSKTGYSNQPQHF. In DNA form, the CDR3 reads TGTGCCAGCAGCAAAACAGGGTATAGCAATCAGCCCCAGCATTTT. The chain recombines TRBV9 with TRBJ1-5; D perhaps matches TRBD1 (6 bases). V dropped 4 bases and J dropped 0 bases, with 11 bases sitting between them. This CDR3 contains 15 residues. CDR1 and CDR2 (germline): SGDLS, YYNGEE.

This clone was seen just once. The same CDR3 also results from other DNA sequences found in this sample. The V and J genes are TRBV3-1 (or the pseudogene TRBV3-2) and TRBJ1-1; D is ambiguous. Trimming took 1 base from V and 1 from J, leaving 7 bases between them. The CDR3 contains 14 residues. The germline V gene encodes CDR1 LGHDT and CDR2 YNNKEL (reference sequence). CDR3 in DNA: TGTGCCAGCAGCCAAGGAGACAAGAACACTGAAGCTTTCTTT. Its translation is CASSQGDKNTEAFF.

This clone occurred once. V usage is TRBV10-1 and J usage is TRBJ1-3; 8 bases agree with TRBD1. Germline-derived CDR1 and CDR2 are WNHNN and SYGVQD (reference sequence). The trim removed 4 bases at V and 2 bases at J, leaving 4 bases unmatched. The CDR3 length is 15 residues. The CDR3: CASSAPQGAGNTIYF. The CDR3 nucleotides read TGCGCCAGCAGTGCACCACAGGGGGCTGGAAACACCATATATTTT.

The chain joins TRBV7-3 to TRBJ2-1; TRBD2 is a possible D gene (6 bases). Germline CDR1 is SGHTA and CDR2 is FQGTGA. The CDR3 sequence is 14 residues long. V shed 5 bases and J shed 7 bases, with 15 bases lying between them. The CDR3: CASSLSPSANEQFF. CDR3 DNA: TGTGCCAGCAGCCTCTCTCCTAGCGCGAATGAGCAGTTCTTC. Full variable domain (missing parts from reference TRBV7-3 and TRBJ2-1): GAGVSQTPSNKVTEKGKYVELRCDPISGHTALYWYRQSLGQGPEFLIYFQGTGAADDSGLPNDRFFAVRPEGSVSTLKIQRTERGDSAVYLCASSLSPSANEQFFGPGTRLTVL.

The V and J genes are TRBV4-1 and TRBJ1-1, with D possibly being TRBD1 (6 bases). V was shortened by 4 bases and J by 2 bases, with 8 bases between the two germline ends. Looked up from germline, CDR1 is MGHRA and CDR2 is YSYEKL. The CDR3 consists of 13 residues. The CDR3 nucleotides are TGCGCCAGCAGCCTACAGGGTAACACTGAAGCTTTCTTT. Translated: CASSLQGNTEAFF.

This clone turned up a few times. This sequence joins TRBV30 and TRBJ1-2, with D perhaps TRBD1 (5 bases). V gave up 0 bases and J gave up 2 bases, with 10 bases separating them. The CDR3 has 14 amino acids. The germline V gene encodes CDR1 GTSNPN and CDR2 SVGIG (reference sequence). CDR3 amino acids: CAWSVRQQNYGYTF. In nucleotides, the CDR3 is TGTGCCTGGAGTGTTAGACAGCAAAACTATGGCTACACCTTC.

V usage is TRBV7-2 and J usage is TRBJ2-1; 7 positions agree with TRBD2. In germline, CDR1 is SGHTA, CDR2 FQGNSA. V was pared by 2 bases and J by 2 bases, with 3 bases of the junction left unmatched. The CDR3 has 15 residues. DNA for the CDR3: TGTGCCAGCAGCTTAAAAGCGGGACCCTACAATGAGCAGTTCTTC. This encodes CASSLKAGPYNEQFF.

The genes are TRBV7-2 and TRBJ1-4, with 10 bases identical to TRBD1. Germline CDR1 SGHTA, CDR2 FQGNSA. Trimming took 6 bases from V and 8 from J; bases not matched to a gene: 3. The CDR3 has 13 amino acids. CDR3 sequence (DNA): TGTGCCAGCAGGGGACAGGGGCGGGAAAAACTGTTTTTT. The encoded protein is CASRGQGREKLFF.

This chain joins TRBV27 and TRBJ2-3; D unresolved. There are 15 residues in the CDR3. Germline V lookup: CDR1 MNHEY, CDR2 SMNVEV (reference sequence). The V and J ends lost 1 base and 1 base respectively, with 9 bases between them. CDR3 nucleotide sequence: TGTGCCAGCAGTTTATTAATCCAGGGCACAGATACGCAGTATTTT. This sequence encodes CASSLLIQGTDTQYF.

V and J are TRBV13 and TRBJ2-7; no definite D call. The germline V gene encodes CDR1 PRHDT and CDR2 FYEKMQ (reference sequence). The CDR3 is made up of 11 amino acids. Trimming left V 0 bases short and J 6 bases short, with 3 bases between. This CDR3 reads CASSLGREQYF. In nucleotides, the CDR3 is TGTGCCAGCAGCTTAGGTCGCGAGCAGTACTTC. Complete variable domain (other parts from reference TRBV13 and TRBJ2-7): AAGVIQSPRHLIKEKRETATLKCYPIPRHDTVYWYQQGPGQDPQFLISFYEKMQSDKGSIPDRFSAQQFSDYHSELNMSSLELGDSALYFCASSLGREQYFGPGTRLTVT.

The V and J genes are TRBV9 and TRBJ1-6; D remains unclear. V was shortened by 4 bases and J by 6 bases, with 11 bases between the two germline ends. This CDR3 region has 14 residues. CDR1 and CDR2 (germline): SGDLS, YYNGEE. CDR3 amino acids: CASSRTPVNSPLHF. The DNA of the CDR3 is TGTGCCAGCAGCCGAACCCCAGTTAATTCACCCCTCCACTTT.

CDR3 loop: CASSVLQGYGYTF. CDR3 DNA sequence: TGTGCCAGCAGCGTCCTACAGGGATATGGCTACACCTTC. This chain connects TRBV9 to TRBJ1-2, with D possibly being TRBD1 (6 bases). Germline V gene lookup returns CDR1 SGDLS and CDR2 YYNGEE. Trimming removed 2 bases at V and 5 bases at J, with 10 bases between. The CDR3 loop spans 13 amino acids.

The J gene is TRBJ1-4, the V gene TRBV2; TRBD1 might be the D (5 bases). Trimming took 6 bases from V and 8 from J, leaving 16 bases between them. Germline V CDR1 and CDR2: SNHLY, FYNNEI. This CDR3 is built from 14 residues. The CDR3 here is CASRIGGGGEKLFF. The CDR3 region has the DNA TGTGCCAGCAGAATTGGTGGGGGAGGAGAAAAACTGTTTTTT. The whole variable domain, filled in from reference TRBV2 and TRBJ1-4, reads EPEVTQTPSHQVTQMGQEVILRCVPISNHLYFYWYRQILGQKVEFLVSFYNNEISEKSEIFDDQFSVERPDGSNFTLKIRSTKLEDSAMYFCASRIGGGGEKLFFGSGTQLSVL.

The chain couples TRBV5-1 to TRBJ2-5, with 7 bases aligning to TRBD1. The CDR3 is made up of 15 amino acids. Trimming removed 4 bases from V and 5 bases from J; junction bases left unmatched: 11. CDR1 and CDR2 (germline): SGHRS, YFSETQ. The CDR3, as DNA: TGCGCCAGCAGCAACAGCGAAACAGGGGCCGAGACCCAGTACTTC. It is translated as CASSNSETGAETQYF.

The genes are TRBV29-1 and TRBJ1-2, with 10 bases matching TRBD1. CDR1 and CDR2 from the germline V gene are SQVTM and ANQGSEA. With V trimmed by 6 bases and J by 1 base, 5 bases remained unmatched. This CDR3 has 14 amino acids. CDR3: CSVTGGGGNYGYTF. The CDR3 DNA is TGCAGCGTGACAGGGGGCGGGGGTAACTATGGCTACACCTTC. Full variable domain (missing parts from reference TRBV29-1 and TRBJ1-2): SAVISQKPSRDICQRGTSLTIQCQVDSQVTMMFWYRQQPGQSLTLIATANQGSEATYESGFVIDKFPISRPNLTFSTLTVSNMSPEDSSIYLCSVTGGGGNYGYTFGSGTRLTVV.

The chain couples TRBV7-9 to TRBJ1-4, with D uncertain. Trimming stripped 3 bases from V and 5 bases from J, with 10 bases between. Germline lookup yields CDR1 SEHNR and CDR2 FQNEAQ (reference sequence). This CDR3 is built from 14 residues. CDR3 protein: CASSLGQHNEKLFF. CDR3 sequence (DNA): TGTGCCAGCAGCTTGGGCCAGCACAATGAAAAACTGTTTTTT.

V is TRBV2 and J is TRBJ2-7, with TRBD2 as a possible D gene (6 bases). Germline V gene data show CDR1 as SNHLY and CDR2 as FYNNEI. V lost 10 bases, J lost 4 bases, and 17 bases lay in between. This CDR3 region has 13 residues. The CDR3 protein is CAIPASGGYEQYF. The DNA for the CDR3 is TGTGCCATACCCGCCTCTGGAGGGTACGAGCAGTACTTC.

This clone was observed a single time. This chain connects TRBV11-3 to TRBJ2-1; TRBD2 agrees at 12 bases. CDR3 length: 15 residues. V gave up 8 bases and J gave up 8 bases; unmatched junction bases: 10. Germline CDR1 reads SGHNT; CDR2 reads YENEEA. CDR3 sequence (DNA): TGTGCCAGCGGTTCTAGCGGGGGGGGTTGGCATGAGCAGTTCTTC. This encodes CASGSSGGGWHEQFF.